The 14 T cell receptor beta chains below all came from one sample that was sequenced in a study of cytomegalovirus exposure and HLA in healthy donors. Vbeta (60) and Jbeta (13) primers were used in the PCR. Profiling relied on immunoSEQ multiplex PCR, and the TCRdb table lists in-frame clones only, not all of them. This sample carries 150,000 to 170,000 clones, 60% to 85% of them seen once, and the ten largest clones take approximately 4%. The sequenced material came from PBMCs. The receptors were gathered from a woman between 40 and 50 years old in good health and CMV-seronegative.

The chain joins TRBV5-4 to TRBJ1-1; D unresolved. V was trimmed by 0 bases and J by 1 base, leaving 7 bases between them. The CDR3 sequence is 14 residues long. CDR1 SGHNT and CDR2 YYREEE come from the germline V gene (reference sequence). The CDR3, as DNA: TGTGCCAGCAGCTTGGAGGAGGAGAACACTGAAGCTTTCTTT. Protein product: CASSLEEENTEAFF.

The chain uses TRBV25-1 and TRBJ2-7; TRBD1 agrees at 7 bases. Germline-derived CDR1 and CDR2 are MGHDK and SYGVNS. The trim removed 4 bases at V and 6 bases at J, leaving 9 bases unmatched. The CDR3 covers 14 residues. The CDR3 DNA sequence: TGTGCCAGCAGTGTAGCTGACAGGGCTGGCGAGCAGTACTTC. This encodes CASSVADRAGEQYF.

CDR3 in amino acids: CASSLARAGIDEQYF. The CDR3 DNA reads TGTGCCAGCAGCTTGGCCAGGGCAGGGATTGACGAGCAGTACTTC. The chain combines TRBV5-4 with TRBJ2-7, with D maybe TRBD1 (5 bases). The CDR3 has 15 amino acids. V was cut by 0 bases and J by 5 bases, with 15 bases left in between. In germline, CDR1 is SGHNT, CDR2 YYREEE (reference sequence).

V usage is TRBV5-6 and J usage is TRBJ1-6; D may be TRBD1 (5 bases). With 0 bases removed from V and 8 bases from J, the gap between germline ends came to 15 bases. The CDR3 covers 16 residues. Germline CDR1 and CDR2: SGHDT and YYEEEE. The CDR3 coding sequence is TGTGCCAGCAGCTTGGAGGCAGGGAATACCTATTCACCCCTCCACTTT. Translated: CASSLEAGNTYSPLHF.

This chain uses TRBV6-1 with TRBJ1-5; a weak D match, TRBD1 (5 bases). Trimming stripped 1 base from V and 11 bases from J, with 21 bases between. CDR1 and CDR2 (germline): MNHNS, SASEGT. The CDR3 length is 16 residues. The CDR3: CASSEGPAVGPQAQHF. CDR3 bases: TGTGCCAGCAGTGAAGGTCCCGCCGTGGGGCCCCAAGCCCAGCATTTT.

V gene TRBV5-1 combines with J gene TRBJ1-1; possible D gene TRBD1, 5 bases. V lost 5 bases and J 3 bases, leaving 14 bases between the germline ends. In germline, CDR1 is SGHRS, CDR2 YFSETQ. The CDR3 runs 14 residues. The CDR3 protein is CASRGEPADTEAFF. In nucleotides, the CDR3 is TGCGCCAGCAGAGGGGAACCCGCGGACACTGAAGCTTTCTTT.

The chain has TRBV5-1 and TRBJ2-3; the match to TRBD1 covers 8 bases. The CDR3 has 15 residues. The V gene end was trimmed by 4 bases and the J gene end by 6 bases; junction bases not matched to a gene: 10. CDR1 is SGHRS and CDR2 is YFSETQ in the germline V gene. Here the CDR3 reads CASSLDRAVTDTQYF. CDR3 sequence (DNA): TGCGCCAGCAGCCTGGACAGGGCGGTTACCGATACGCAGTATTTT.

The chain recombines TRBV9 with TRBJ2-5; 11 positions agree with TRBD1. This CDR3 contains 17 residues. Per germline, CDR1 SGDLS and CDR2 YYNGEE. The trim removed 3 bases at V and 6 bases at J, leaving 13 bases unmatched. The CDR3 DNA follows: TGTGCCAGCAGCGCCAACCTCGGGACAGGGGGTTTAAAGACCCAGTACTTC. Amino acid sequence: CASSANLGTGGLKTQYF.

The rearrangement links TRBV29-1 to TRBJ2-5; 15 nucleotides line up with TRBD2. V was pared by 6 bases and J by 0 bases, with 2 bases of the junction left unmatched. The CDR3 has 15 amino acids. Germline CDR1 and CDR2: SQVTM and ANQGSEA. The CDR3 DNA follows: TGCAGCGTGGGGACTAGCGGGGGGTACCAAGAGACCCAGTACTTC. Translating gives CSVGTSGGYQETQYF.

The chain joins TRBV29-1 to TRBJ1-1; 7 bases fit TRBD1. The CDR3 is made up of 13 amino acids. After removal of 8 bases from V and 3 bases from J, the junction contained 9 bases not matched to a gene. Germline V gives CDR1 SQVTM, CDR2 ANQGSEA. The CDR3 loop is CSSRTGEHTEAFF. CDR3 nucleotides: TGCAGCTCCCGGACAGGAGAACACACTGAAGCTTTCTTT.

The chain couples TRBV10-2 to TRBJ1-1, with TRBD1 matching over 7 bases. V trimming: 5 bases; J trimming: 4 bases; junction bases outside the gene matches: 10. The germline CDR1 and CDR2 sequences are WSHSY and SAAADI. This CDR3 is built from 15 residues. CDR3 sequence reads: CASSPSSTGSTEAFF. CDR3 in DNA: TGCGCCAGCAGTCCCTCCTCGACAGGGAGCACTGAAGCTTTCTTT.

The genes are TRBV7-9 and TRBJ2-5; possibly TRBD2 for D (6 bases). Trimming removed 7 bases at V and 5 bases at J, with 11 bases between. This CDR3 has 12 residues. Germline-derived CDR1 and CDR2 are SEHNR and FQNEAQ (reference sequence). The CDR3 region is CASTGSVETQYF. In DNA form, the CDR3 reads TGTGCCAGCACCGGGAGTGTGGAGACCCAGTACTTC.

V usage is TRBV11-3 and J usage is TRBJ2-7, with 9 bases aligning to TRBD1. V lost 3 bases and J lost 3; bases outside the gene matches: 6. Germline loops: CDR1 SGHNT, CDR2 YENEEA. This CDR3 comprises 15 residues. CDR3 loop: CASSLGDRDGYEQYF. As DNA, the CDR3 is TGTGCCAGCAGCTTGGGGGACAGGGACGGCTACGAGCAGTACTTC.

The gene calls are TRBV11-3 and TRBJ1-3; no firm D call. Germline V lookup: CDR1 SGHNT, CDR2 YENEEA. V was shortened by 5 bases and J by 4 bases, with 9 bases between the two germline ends. This CDR3 region has 13 residues. CDR3 nucleotide sequence: TGTGCCAGCAGCAGCTTACAGGGAAACACCATATATTTT. This codes for CASSSLQGNTIYF. The full variable domain, with the rest looked up from reference TRBV11-3 and TRBJ1-3, is EAGVVQSPRYKIIEKKQPVAFWCNPISGHNTLYWYLQNLGQGPELLIRYENEEAVDDSQLPKDRFSAERLKGVDSTLKIQPAELGDSAVYLCASSSLQGNTIYFGEGSWLTVV.